Listed below are T cell receptor beta chains from one sample, sequenced in a study of cytomegalovirus exposure and HLA in healthy donors. This table comes from immunoSEQ multiplex PCR, and its TCRdb copy is limited to in-frame clones, with some not included. This table holds about 280,000 clones, approximately 90% found once. Material: PBMCs. These receptors were obtained from a young woman in good health and CMV-seronegative. Each CDR3 is given with its conserved first and last residue. D genes are given only for firm matches. Size tells how often a clone was seen (once, few, many) or the class of an expanded clone, and some rows leave it out.

size: NA
D: TRBD1
V: TRBV29-1
J: TRBJ2-2
DNA: TGCAGCGGAACGGGACAGGTCCCGGGTAACACCGGGGAGCTGTTTTTT
CDR3: CSGTGQVPGNTGELFF

size: NA
D: TRBD1
V: TRBV6-5
J: TRBJ2-7
DNA: TGTGCCAGCAGTTCAGGGGGCGAGCAGTACTTC
CDR3: CASSSGGEQYF

size: NA
D: NA
V: TRBV27
J: TRBJ2-7
DNA: TGTGCCAGCAGTTTAACCAGCTCCTACGAGCAGTACTTC
CDR3: CASSLTSSYEQYF

size: few
D: TRBD2
V: TRBV4-3
J: TRBJ2-3
DNA: TGCGCCAGCAGCCCGGGACTAGCGGGAAACACAGATACGCAGTATTTT
CDR3: CASSPGLAGNTDTQYF

size: NA
D: NA
V: TRBV19
J: TRBJ1-5
DNA: TGTGCCAGTCAATCCCCCGAGGCGGATCAGCCCCAGCATTTT
CDR3: CASQSPEADQPQHF

size: NA
D: NA
V: TRBV2
J: TRBJ1-5
DNA: TGTGCCAGCAGGGCTCCGGGACTCTATAATCAGCCCCAGCATTTT
CDR3: CASRAPGLYNQPQHF

size: NA
D: TRBD1
V: TRBV29-1
J: TRBJ1-2
DNA: TGCAGCGTTGACGGGACAGCATATGGCTACACCTTC
CDR3: CSVDGTAYGYTF

size: NA
D: NA
V: TRBV6-1
J: TRBJ2-2
DNA: TGTGCCAGCAGCGCACTTTCAAACACCGGGGAGCTGTTTTTT
CDR3: CASSALSNTGELFF

size: NA
D: NA
V: TRBV29-1
J: TRBJ1-4
DNA: TGCAGCGTTGAGGGTGGCCGGGGTGGAGAAAAACTGTTTTTT
CDR3: CSVEGGRGGEKLFF

size: NA
D: TRBD1
V: TRBV7-8
J: TRBJ2-1
DNA: TGTGCCAGCAGCTTAGAACCGGGACAGGGGGCGTACAATGAGCAGTTCTTC
CDR3: CASSLEPGQGAYNEQFF

size: NA
D: NA
V: TRBV6-1
J: TRBJ2-3
DNA: TGTGCCAGCAGTGCCCAGGGAAGTACGCAGTATTTT
CDR3: CASSAQGSTQYF

size: NA
D: NA
V: TRBV9
J: TRBJ1-2
DNA: TGTGCCAGCAGCGGAGGGAGTTGGGCTAACTATGGCTACACCTTC
CDR3: CASSGGSWANYGYTF

size: NA
D: NA
V: TRBV9
J: TRBJ1-2
DNA: TGTGCCAGCAGCGTAGTTGGGGCGGGGAATGGCTACACCTTC
CDR3: CASSVVGAGNGYTF

size: NA
D: TRBD1
V: TRBV28
J: TRBJ2-1
DNA: TGTGCCAGCAATCCACAAGGGGGCTGGACCTACAATGAGCAGTTCTTC
CDR3: CASNPQGGWTYNEQFF

size: NA
D: NA
V: TRBV6-6
J: TRBJ1-1
DNA: TGTGCCAGCAGTGCAGGCCGCTGGGCTTTCTTT
CDR3: CASSAGRWAFF

size: NA
D: TRBD2
V: TRBV19
J: TRBJ2-5
DNA: TGTGCCAGTAGTACCGGACTAGTACAGACCCAGTACTTC
CDR3: CASSTGLVQTQYF

size: NA
D: TRBD1
V: TRBV5-1
J: TRBJ1-1
DNA: TGCGCCAGCAGCTCATACAGGGGAGCAACGAACACTGAAGCTTTCTTT
CDR3: CASSSYRGATNTEAFF

size: once
D: NA
V: TRBV4-1
J: TRBJ1-3
DNA: TGCGCCAGCAGCCAAGATCCTCAGGGATCGGCTGGAAACACCATATATTTT
CDR3: CASSQDPQGSAGNTIYF

size: few
D: TRBD1
V: TRBV2
J: TRBJ1-2
DNA: TGTGCCAGCAGTGAGTTTTTGCGGACAGGGCTAGGCTACACCTTC
CDR3: CASSEFLRTGLGYTF

size: NA
D: TRBD2
V: TRBV19
J: TRBJ2-1
DNA: TGTGCCAGTAGTATAGATCTAGCGGGAGAGGGTGAGCAGTTCTTC
CDR3: CASSIDLAGEGEQFF

size: NA
D: NA
V: TRBV28
J: TRBJ1-2
DNA: TGTGCCAGCAGTCACCTTACAAGGTTCGGGGGCTACACCTTC
CDR3: CASSHLTRFGGYTF

size: NA
D: NA
V: TRBV4-1
J: TRBJ2-1
DNA: TGCGCCAGCAGCCTTCAACAGGGATATGAGCAGTTCTTC
CDR3: CASSLQQGYEQFF

size: NA
D: NA
V: TRBV27
J: TRBJ2-3
DNA: TGTGCCAGCAGTTTTGGGACCGCGGGAAGGGAGGCTGATACGCAGTATTTT
CDR3: CASSFGTAGREADTQYF

size: NA
D: NA
V: TRBV6-5
J: TRBJ2-7
DNA: TGTGCCAGCAGTTCCTTGGACCAGGGATACGAGCAGTACTTC
CDR3: CASSSLDQGYEQYF

size: few
D: TRBD1
V: TRBV11-2
J: TRBJ1-4
DNA: TGTGCCAGCAGCCCACAGGGGACTAATGAAAAACTGTTTTTT
CDR3: CASSPQGTNEKLFF

size: once
D: NA
V: TRBV28
J: TRBJ1-4
DNA: TGTGCCAGCAGTTTCCGGGTTTGGGAAAAACTGTTTTTT
CDR3: CASSFRVWEKLFF

size: NA
D: TRBD1
V: TRBV5-5
J: TRBJ2-1
DNA: TGTGCCAGCAGCGTAGGACAGGGTAAGGATGAGCAGTTCTTC
CDR3: CASSVGQGKDEQFF

size: NA
D: NA
V: TRBV11-2
J: TRBJ1-3
DNA: TGTGCCAGCAGCTTAAGGACAACTTTAGGCTCTGGAAACACCATATATTTT
CDR3: CASSLRTTLGSGNTIYF

size: NA
D: TRBD2
V: TRBV10-3
J: TRBJ2-7
DNA: TGTGCCATCACCGCGACTAGCGGGAGCTCCTACGAGCAGTACTTC
CDR3: CAITATSGSSYEQYF

size: few
D: NA
V: TRBV30
J: TRBJ2-7
DNA: TGTGCCTGGAGTGACCGCCAGAGGCGCTACGAGCAGTACTTC
CDR3: CAWSDRQRRYEQYF

size: NA
D: NA
V: TRBV7-3
J: TRBJ1-1
DNA: TGTGCCAGCAGCCCCCACGGGGGGCAATACACTGAAGCTTTCTTT
CDR3: CASSPHGGQYTEAFF

size: NA
D: TRBD1
V: TRBV28
J: TRBJ2-7
DNA: TGTGCCAGCAGTTTATTCGAATTGTCAAGCCTCAGGGGGAAGGGGTACGAGCAGTACTTC
CDR3: CASSLFELSSLRGKGYEQYF

size: NA
D: NA
V: TRBV10-3
J: TRBJ2-3
DNA: TGTGCCATCAGTAGATCCACTACGGATACACCCACAGATACGCAGTATTTT
CDR3: CAISRSTTDTPTDTQYF

size: NA
D: NA
V: TRBV20-1
J: TRBJ1-2
DNA: TGCAGTGCCTCGACAGTTTATGGCTACACCTTC
CDR3: CSASTVYGYTF

size: NA
D: NA
V: TRBV21-1
J: TRBJ2-7
DNA: TGTGCCAGCAGCAAGGGGACTAGCGGGAGTGAACTCTACGAGCAGTACTTC
CDR3: CASSKGTSGSELYEQYF

size: once
D: TRBD2
V: TRBV7-3
J: TRBJ2-5
DNA: TGTGCCAGCAGCAAAGGGACTAGCGGCAAAGAGACCCAGTACTTC
CDR3: CASSKGTSGKETQYF

size: NA
D: TRBD2
V: TRBV5-5
J: TRBJ2-1
DNA: TGTGCCAGCAGCTTGGGAAGACTAGCGGGAGAGTATGAGCAGTTCTTC
CDR3: CASSLGRLAGEYEQFF

size: NA
D: TRBD2
V: TRBV6-6
J: TRBJ2-7
DNA: TGTGCCAGCAGCCGGGGGACTAGCGGGCCACAAGGGCAGTACTTC
CDR3: CASSRGTSGPQGQYF

size: NA
D: NA
V: TRBV12-5
J: TRBJ2-7
DNA: TGTGCTAGTGGTTTGGACCTAGGGACATTTTTCTACGAGCAGTACTTC
CDR3: CASGLDLGTFFYEQYF

size: NA
D: TRBD2
V: TRBV6-5
J: TRBJ2-1
DNA: TGTGCCAGCAGTTACTCGCCGGGAGGGCCCGACAATGAGCAGTTCTTC
CDR3: CASSYSPGGPDNEQFF

size: NA
D: TRBD2
V: TRBV5-6
J: TRBJ2-7
DNA: TGTGCCAGCAGCTCAGGACTAGCGGGAGTCACCGAGCAGTACTTC
CDR3: CASSSGLAGVTEQYF

size: NA
D: TRBD1
V: TRBV2
J: TRBJ2-7
DNA: TGTGCCAGCAGTGGCTTGACAGGGGCCTACGAGCAGTACTTC
CDR3: CASSGLTGAYEQYF

size: NA
D: TRBD2
V: TRBV29-1
J: TRBJ2-3
DNA: TGCAGCGTCGACGTAGCGGGAGGGTTCACAGATACGCAGTATTTT
CDR3: CSVDVAGGFTDTQYF

size: once
D: TRBD2
V: TRBV27
J: TRBJ2-1
DNA: TGTGCCAGCAGTTTATTCGCGACTAGCGGAGGTAATGAGCAGTTCTTC
CDR3: CASSLFATSGGNEQFF

size: NA
D: TRBD2
V: TRBV27
J: TRBJ2-7
DNA: TGTGCCAGCAGTCGGAAGATTGGGACTAGTAACGAGCAGTACTTC
CDR3: CASSRKIGTSNEQYF

size: NA
D: NA
V: TRBV27
J: TRBJ2-5
DNA: TGTGCCAGCAGTTCGCTACTAGGCCCAGAGACCCAGTACTTC
CDR3: CASSSLLGPETQYF

size: once
D: TRBD1
V: TRBV5-1
J: TRBJ2-5
DNA: TGCGCCAGCAGCTTGCAAGGGGACAGCCCACAAGAGACCCAGTACTTC
CDR3: CASSLQGDSPQETQYF

size: NA
D: TRBD2
V: TRBV4-3
J: TRBJ2-3
DNA: TGCGCCAGCAGCCAAGTGGCTAGCGGGAGGGCCTTGACAGATACGCAGTATTTT
CDR3: CASSQVASGRALTDTQYF

size: NA
D: TRBD2
V: TRBV10-3
J: TRBJ2-1
DNA: TGTGCCATCAGTCCCAGGGCTAGCGGAGGGGCGGGCGTGCAGTTCTTC
CDR3: CAISPRASGGAGVQFF

size: NA
D: TRBD1
V: TRBV27
J: TRBJ2-7
DNA: TGTGCCAGCAGTTTCGGACAGGGGACAGGGGAGCAGTACTTC
CDR3: CASSFGQGTGEQYF